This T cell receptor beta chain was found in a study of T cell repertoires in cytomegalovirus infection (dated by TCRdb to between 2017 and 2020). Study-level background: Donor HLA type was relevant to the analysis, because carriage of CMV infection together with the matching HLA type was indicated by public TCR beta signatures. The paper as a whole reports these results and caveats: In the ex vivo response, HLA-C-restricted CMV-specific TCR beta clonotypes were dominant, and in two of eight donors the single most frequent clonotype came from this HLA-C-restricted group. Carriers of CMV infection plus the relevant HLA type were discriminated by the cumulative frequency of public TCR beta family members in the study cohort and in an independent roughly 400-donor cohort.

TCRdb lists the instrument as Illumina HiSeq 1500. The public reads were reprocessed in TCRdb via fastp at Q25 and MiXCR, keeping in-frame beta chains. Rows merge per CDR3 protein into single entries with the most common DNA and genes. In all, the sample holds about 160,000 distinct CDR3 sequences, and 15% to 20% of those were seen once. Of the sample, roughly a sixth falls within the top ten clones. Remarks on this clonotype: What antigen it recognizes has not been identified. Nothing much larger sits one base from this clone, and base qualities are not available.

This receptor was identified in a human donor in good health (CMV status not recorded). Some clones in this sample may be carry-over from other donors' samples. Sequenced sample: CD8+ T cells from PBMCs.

The nucleotide sequence is given as TGTGCCAGCAGCTTAGTATGGACAGCTGAAGAGACCCAGTACTTC. Translated, this gives CASSLVWTAEETQYF. The chain links TRBV7-2 with TRBJ2-5; TRBD1 is possibly the D segment (6 matching bases). From its cysteine to its phenylalanine, the CDR3 spans 15 amino acids. This entry keeps only the CDR3 DNA: 45 bases, framed from base 1. CDR1 and CDR2, looked up from the germline V gene, are SGHTA and FQGNSA. Trimming takes 1 base from V and 3 bases from J, and the germline ends sit 12 bases apart. Reference TRBV7-2 and TRBJ2-5 proteins supply the regions before and after the CDR3; the full variable domain is: GAGVSQSPSNKVTEKGKDVELRCDPISGHTALYWYRQSLGQGLEFLIYFQGNSAPDKSGLPSDRFSAERTGGSVSTLTIQRTQQEDSAVYLCASSLVWTAEETQYFGPGTRLLVL.